This passage covers 12 T cell receptor beta chains from one sample sequenced in a study of radiation and T cells in renal cell carcinoma. Sample time point: blood 4 weeks post-SBRT, at nephrectomy. Treatment reported: 15 Gy SBRT to primary tumor, nephrectomy 4 weeks later. The protocol was immunoSEQ multiplex PCR, while the TCRdb copy is restricted to in-frame clones and leaves out a portion. The sample contains around 100,000 clones, approximately 80% of which appear only once. This sample comprised blood, obtained from a patient whose treatment included radiotherapy and nephrectomy. The source is a man aged 55 to 69 with renal cell carcinoma.

The chain recombines TRBV7-3 with TRBJ2-1; 10 bases are shared with TRBD2. CDR1 and CDR2 (germline): SGHTA, FQGTGA. V lost 2 bases to trimming and J lost 8 bases; unmatched junction nucleotides: 3. CDR3 length equals 14 residues. DNA for the CDR3: TGTGCCAGCAGCTTAGCCGGGACTAGCGATGAGCAGTTCTTC. This translates into CASSLAGTSDEQFF.

This clone was observed a single time. This rearrangement joins TRBV5-4 to TRBJ2-5, with no clear D. The CDR3 covers 14 residues. CDR1 is SGHNT, CDR2 YYREEE, per germline (reference sequence). The germline V and J ends were trimmed by 2 bases and 0 bases, with 8 bases remaining between them. DNA of the CDR3: TGTGCCAGCAGCTTTAAACAAAACCAAGAGACCCAGTACTTC. Its translation is CASSFKQNQETQYF.

In its sample, this clone was seen a few times. This sequence joins TRBV5-1 and TRBJ1-2, with D hard to call. Trimming stripped 0 bases from V and 0 bases from J, with 0 bases between. The CDR3 is 12 residues long. Per germline, CDR1 SGHRS and CDR2 YFSETQ. The CDR3 region has the DNA TGCGCCAGCAGCTTGGCTAACTATGGCTACACCTTC. Protein: CASSLANYGYTF.

This chain connects TRBV6-5 to TRBJ1-3; 7 nucleotides line up with TRBD1. Germline V gene sequence: CDR1 MNHEY, CDR2 SVGAGI. CDR3 length equals 15 residues. Trimming cost V 6 bases and J 3 bases; bases outside gene matches: 8. CDR3 nucleotides: TGTGCCAGCAGACGTAAGGGGGCTGGTGGAAACACCATATATTTT. Translated: CASRRKGAGGNTIYF.

A single count supports this clone. The V and J genes are TRBV28 and TRBJ2-5; D uncertain. The CDR3 runs 14 residues. CDR1 and CDR2 (germline): MDHEN, SYDVKM. Trimming stripped 6 bases from V and 1 base from J, with 12 bases between. CDR3 residues: CASRVERTQETQYF. As DNA, the CDR3 is TGTGCCAGCAGGGTAGAAAGGACCCAAGAGACCCAGTACTTC.

The sample holds a few counts of this clone. The chain links TRBV29-1 to TRBJ1-1; D gene unclear. This CDR3 is built from 12 residues. With 4 bases removed from V and 3 bases from J, the gap between germline ends came to 9 bases. CDR1 is SQVTM and CDR2 is ANQGSEA in the germline V gene. CDR3 amino acids: CSVAGQYTEAFF. In nucleotides, the CDR3 is TGCAGCGTTGCGGGTCAGTACACTGAAGCTTTCTTT.

This sequence joins TRBV7-3 and TRBJ2-3; 7 bases are a match to TRBD2. The CDR3 runs to 15 residues. Trimming cost V 5 bases and J 3 bases; bases outside gene matches: 8. Germline CDR1 and CDR2: SGHTA and FQGTGA. CDR3 protein: CASSPRGDSTDTQYF. The CDR3 coding sequence is TGTGCCAGCAGCCCCCGGGGGGACTCAACAGATACGCAGTATTTT.

This rearrangement joins TRBV15 to TRBJ2-7; D could derive from TRBD1 or TRBD2 (5 bases each). V was shortened by 0 bases and J by 0 bases, with 15 bases between the two germline ends. The germline V gene has CDR1 LNHNV and CDR2 YYDKDF (reference sequence). The CDR3 has 17 amino acids. The CDR3 is CATSRDLGATSSYEQYF. CDR3 sequence (DNA): TGTGCCACCAGCAGAGATCTAGGGGCTACTAGCTCCTACGAGCAGTACTTC. Full variable domain (rest looked up from reference TRBV15 and TRBJ2-7): DAMVIQNPRYQVTQFGKPVTLSCSQTLNHNVMYWYQQKSSQAPKLLFHYYDKDFNNEADTPDNFQSRRPNTSFCFLDIRSPGLGDTAMYLCATSRDLGATSSYEQYFGPGTRLTVT.

This clone was seen once. The V and J genes are TRBV7-2 and TRBJ2-7, with D tentatively TRBD1 (5 bases). The CDR3 runs 15 residues. Deletions cut 3 bases from V and 2 bases from J, with 14 bases between. Germline CDR1 reads SGHTA; CDR2 reads FQGNSA. In DNA form, the CDR3 reads TGTGCCAGCAGCTTGTCGCACAGGTCAACCTACGAGCAGTACTTC. Its protein is CASSLSHRSTYEQYF. Full variable domain (outside the CDR3, taken from reference TRBV7-2 and TRBJ2-7): GAGVSQSPSNKVTEKGKDVELRCDPISGHTALYWYRQSLGQGLEFLIYFQGNSAPDKSGLPSDRFSAERTGGSVSTLTIQRTQQEDSAVYLCASSLSHRSTYEQYFGPGTRLTVT.

The V call is TRBV20-1, the J call TRBJ2-1; D is unclear. This CDR3 has 11 residues. Germline V gives CDR1 DFQATT, CDR2 SNEGSKA (reference sequence). The V gene lost 4 bases and the J gene lost 4 bases, with 5 bases spanning the gap. CDR3 DNA: TGCAGTGCTACAGATTACAATGAGCAGTTCTTC. Protein sequence: CSATDYNEQFF.

This chain links TRBV21-1 with TRBJ2-1; the table's TRBD1 call for D was not verified on the DNA. TRBV21-1 is described as a pseudogene. This CDR3 is built from 17 residues. CDR3 DNA sequence: TGTGCCAGCAGCGCCCACAGGGGCCCGATCGTCTACAATGAGCAGTTCTTC. Its translation is CASSAHRGPIVYNEQFF.

The V call is TRBV28, the J call TRBJ1-1, with D uncertain. This CDR3 has 13 residues. The V end was cut by 6 bases, the J end by 1 base, with 9 bases between. Germline values: CDR1 MDHEN, CDR2 SYDVKM. CDR3 bases: TGTGCCAGCAGCCGCCTGAGGAACACTGAAGCTTTCTTT. Translation gives CASSRLRNTEAFF. Full variable domain (rest looked up from reference TRBV28 and TRBJ1-1): DVKVTQSSRYLVKRTGEKVFLECVQDMDHENMFWYRQDPGLGLRLIYFSYDVKMKEKGDIPEGYSVSREKKERFSLILESASTNQTSMYLCASSRLRNTEAFFGQGTRLTVV.